This T cell receptor (beta chain) comes out of a study of cytomegalovirus exposure and HLA in healthy donors. Assay: immunoSEQ multiplex PCR; the TCRdb copy retains only in-frame clones and omits some. The sample lists more than 250,000 clones; about nine tenths were seen once. The ends lost 1 base at V and 3 bases at J; junction bases unmatched: 4. The length of the CDR3 is 16 residues. Per germline, CDR1 SGHTA and CDR2 FQGNSA. This chain joins TRBV7-2 and TRBJ2-7; 12 bases agree with TRBD2. Sequencing used PBMCs. This sequence originates from a woman in her twenties or thirties in good health and CMV-seronegative. The CDR3, as DNA: TGTGCCAGCAGCTTAGTGACTAGCGGGAGACGCTACGAGCAGTACTTC. Encoded protein: CASSLVTSGRRYEQYF.